The 15 T cell receptor beta chains below all came from one sample that was sequenced in a study of TIL therapy for anti-PD-1-resistant metastatic lung cancer. Sequencing used immunoSEQ v3. Sequencing used immunoSEQ multiplex PCR; TCRdb keeps in-frame clones, though not all of them. The sample shows tens of thousands of clones, 80% to 90% of them seen only once. The time point: pre-treatment sample, taken before nivolumab and TIL therapy. Sequencing was performed on blood, taken at baseline. The receptors here all came from a person aged 25-79 years with non-small cell lung cancer.

A few counts support this clone. The chain employs TRBV7-9 and TRBJ1-6, with D possibly TRBD1 on 6 matching bases. V lost 5 bases and J lost 8, with 16 bases in between. Germline V gene data show CDR1 as SEHNR and CDR2 as FQNEAQ (reference sequence). The CDR3 is 15 residues long. CDR3 amino acids: CASSPAPGVDSPLHF. DNA for the CDR3: TGTGCCAGCAGCCCCGCCCCAGGGGTAGATTCACCCCTCCACTTT.

This chain uses TRBV7-9 with TRBJ1-2, with 10 bases aligning to TRBD1. CDR3 length: 13 amino acids. Germline assignment: CDR1 SEHNR and CDR2 FQNEAQ (reference sequence). V shed 5 bases, J shed 8 bases, and the junction held 5 bases outside the gene matches. Here the CDR3 reads CASSPRQGAGYTF. The CDR3 DNA follows: TGTGCCAGCAGCCCCCGACAGGGGGCCGGCTACACCTTC.

The chain uses TRBV7-5 and TRBJ2-1; the table's D call of TRBD2 was not tested on the DNA. TRBV7-5 counts as a pseudogene. The CDR3 covers 12 residues. CDR3: CARSPTSGGGFF. In nucleotides, the CDR3 is TGTGCCAGAAGCCCTACTAGCGGGGGGGGGTTCTTC.

This rearrangement joins TRBV19 to TRBJ2-5; no clear D gene. CDR3 length: 13 residues. CDR1 LNHDA and CDR2 SQIVND come from the germline V gene (reference sequence). V shed 5 bases and J shed 2 bases, with 9 bases lying between them. CDR3 in amino acids: CASSARRQETQYF. In DNA, the CDR3 is TGTGCCAGTAGTGCTAGACGGCAAGAGACCCAGTACTTC.

The gene calls are TRBV4-3 and TRBJ2-3; a weak D match, TRBD1 (5 bases). This CDR3 contains 15 residues. Germline V gene lookup returns CDR1 LGHNA and CDR2 YSLEER. V lost 0 bases, J lost 3 bases, and 10 bases lay in between. The CDR3 protein is CASSQESRATDTQYF. The DNA of the CDR3 is TGCGCCAGCAGCCAAGAATCCAGGGCTACAGATACGCAGTATTTT.

J is TRBJ1-2 and V is TRBV6-5; TRBD1 is a possible D gene (6 bases). The CDR3 is 14 amino acids. Trimming removed 3 bases at V and 13 bases at J, with 21 bases between. Germline V CDR1 and CDR2: MNHEY, SVGAGI. The DNA for the CDR3 is TGTGCCAGCAGTTATTCTATCGGGACACTTGCGGCCACCTTC. Translating gives CASSYSIGTLAATF.

The chain couples TRBV5-6 to TRBJ1-6, with 7 bases aligning to TRBD1. Looked up from germline, CDR1 is SGHDT and CDR2 is YYEEEE. This CDR3 has 12 residues. The V and J ends lost 6 bases and 10 bases, in that order; junction bases with no gene match: 4. CDR3 loop: CASTDRVSPLHF. Here the CDR3 DNA reads TGTGCCAGCACAGACAGGGTATCACCCCTCCACTTT.

This clone came up once. V and J are TRBV6-2 or TRBV6-3 and TRBJ1-4; tentatively, D is TRBD1 (5 bases). The ends were cut back, 4 bases at V and 1 base at J, with 10 bases in the middle. CDR3 size: 15 residues. CDR1 and CDR2 from the germline V gene are MNHEY and SVGEGT. The CDR3 loop is CASSSGGLTNEKLFF. The CDR3, as DNA: TGTGCCAGCAGTTCGGGGGGACTAACTAATGAAAAACTGTTTTTT.

This clone occurred once. The genes are TRBV4-2 and TRBJ2-2, with TRBD2 matching over 9 bases. The CDR3 is 17 residues long. The J segment lost 5 bases and the V segment lost 3 bases, leaving 10 bases of the junction unmatched. Germline loops: CDR1 LGHNA, CDR2 YNFKEQ. Here the CDR3 DNA reads TGTGCCAGCAGCCAGGGGGGACTAGCCGGTCTTACCGGGGAGCTGTTTTTT. It specifies CASSQGGLAGLTGELFF.

The CDR3 DNA reads as TGTGCCTGGAATCCCGGGACAGGCTCCTACGAGCAGTACTTC. It codes for CAWNPGTGSYEQYF. The V gene is TRBV30, the J gene TRBJ2-7; TRBD1 matches at 8 bases. CDR3 length: 14 residues. V shed 4 bases and J 0 bases; nucleotides not matched to a gene: 5. The V gene's germline CDR1 is GTSNPN and CDR2 SVGIG (reference sequence).

This chain links TRBV19 with TRBJ1-1, with a tentative D call TRBD1 (5 bases). V was clipped by 1 base and J by 2 bases, with 8 bases between them. Germline CDR1 LNHDA, CDR2 SQIVND (reference sequence). The CDR3 consists of 14 residues. The CDR3: CASSIVGGNTEAFF. The CDR3 DNA reads as TGTGCCAGTAGTATAGTCGGGGGTAACACTGAAGCTTTCTTT.

This chain joins TRBV19 and TRBJ2-1; TRBD1 matches at 8 bases. Trimming cost V 4 bases and J 5 bases; bases outside gene matches: 7. The CDR3 spans 15 residues. CDR1 LNHDA and CDR2 SQIVND come from the germline V gene (reference sequence). The CDR3 DNA is TGTGCCAGTAGTACCCCGGGACAGGTCGACAATGAGCAGTTCTTC. Translated, it gives CASSTPGQVDNEQFF.

The rearrangement joins TRBV24-1 to TRBJ1-3, with D maybe TRBD1 (6 bases). The germline V gene encodes CDR1 KGHDR and CDR2 SFDVKD. The V end lost 3 bases, the J end lost 2 bases, and 10 bases lay between the germline ends. CDR3 length: 15 amino acids. CDR3 in DNA: TGTGCCACCAGTGATCCGGGACAACCTGGAAACACCATATATTTT. This encodes CATSDPGQPGNTIYF.

J is TRBJ2-3 and V is TRBV14; 15 positions agree with TRBD2. Unmatched junction bases numbered 6, after V lost 1 base and J lost 4 bases. Germline V gene data show CDR1 as SGHDN and CDR2 as FVKESK. CDR3 length equals 18 residues. The CDR3 coding sequence is TGTGCCAGCAGCCAAGGGACTAGCGGGAGGGCCGGGGCAGATACGCAGTATTTT. Encoded protein: CASSQGTSGRAGADTQYF.

As regards this clone: Additional DNA sequences in this sample encode the identical CDR3. The chain has TRBV27 and TRBJ1-5; D unresolved. V dropped 3 bases and J dropped 3 bases, with 6 bases sitting between them. The germline gives CDR1 MNHEY, CDR2 SMNVEV (reference sequence). CDR3 length equals 13 residues. The CDR3 DNA reads TGTGCCAGCAGTTTGGGGTCCAATCAGCCCCAGCATTTT. As protein: CASSLGSNQPQHF.